One sample yielded the 5 T cell receptor beta chains listed below, sequenced in a study of memory CD4+ T cells and cytomegalovirus serostatus. The sort gate was single viable CD3+CD4+CD8-CD45RO+ cells for memory CD4+ T cells. The repertoire was sequenced with immunoSEQ multiplex PCR; TCRdb's copy has only in-frame clones and lacks some. The data show about 44,000 clones, with roughly three quarters seen just once and approximately 1.2% held by the top ten. Specimen: memory CD4+ T cells from blood. The receptors shown here come from an adult in good health and CMV-seronegative.

The chain has TRBV30 and TRBJ1-2; 10 bases fit TRBD1. The CDR3 is made up of 14 amino acids. Unmatched junction bases numbered 10, after V lost 4 bases and J lost 8 bases. Germline CDR1 is GTSNPN and CDR2 is SVGIG (reference sequence). The CDR3 region has the DNA TGTGCCTGGACTGCGGACAGGGGGGCGCGGGGCTACACCTTC. Protein: CAWTADRGARGYTF.

The genes are TRBV2 and TRBJ2-7, with D possibly matching TRBD2 (5 bases). Trimming shortened V by 6 bases and J by 0 bases, and 24 bases separated the two germline ends. CDR1 SNHLY and CDR2 FYNNEI come from the germline V gene. This CDR3 has 18 amino acids. The CDR3 protein is CASSPPGIFKPGSYEQYF. The CDR3 nucleotides are TGTGCCAGCAGCCCACCGGGAATCTTTAAACCCGGCTCCTACGAGCAGTACTTC.

A few counts support this clone. The rearrangement joins TRBV30 to TRBJ1-2, with D unclear. V was cut by 2 bases and J by 4 bases, with 11 bases left in between. The CDR3 contains 13 residues. Germline V lookup: CDR1 GTSNPN, CDR2 SVGIG (reference sequence). The CDR3 spells CAWSYGQIYGYTF. CDR3 in DNA: TGTGCCTGGAGTTATGGGCAGATCTATGGCTACACCTTC.

This chain links TRBV5-6 with TRBJ2-7; D is ambiguous. Germline values: CDR1 SGHDT, CDR2 YYEEEE. The CDR3 sequence is 15 residues long. Trimming removed 1 base from V and 2 bases from J, with 13 bases in between. The CDR3 loop reads CASSLYNSPTYEQYF. CDR3 sequence (DNA): TGTGCCAGCAGCTTGTATAACAGTCCCACCTACGAGCAGTACTTC. Drawing the rest from reference TRBV5-6 and TRBJ2-7, the complete variable domain is DAGVTQSPTHLIKTRGQQVTLRCSPKSGHDTVSWYQQALGQGPQFIFQYYEEEERQRGNFPDRFSGHQFPNYSSELNVNALLLGDSALYLCASSLYNSPTYEQYFGPGTRLTVT.

The chain joins TRBV20-1 to TRBJ2-7, with 7 positions matching TRBD1. The CDR3 has 11 residues. V lost 7 bases to trimming and J lost 5 bases; unmatched junction nucleotides: 5. Looked up from germline, CDR1 is DFQATT and CDR2 is SNEGSKA (reference sequence). The CDR3, as DNA: TGCAGTGTGCAGGGGGTTGACGAGCAGTACTTC. Amino acid sequence: CSVQGVDEQYF.